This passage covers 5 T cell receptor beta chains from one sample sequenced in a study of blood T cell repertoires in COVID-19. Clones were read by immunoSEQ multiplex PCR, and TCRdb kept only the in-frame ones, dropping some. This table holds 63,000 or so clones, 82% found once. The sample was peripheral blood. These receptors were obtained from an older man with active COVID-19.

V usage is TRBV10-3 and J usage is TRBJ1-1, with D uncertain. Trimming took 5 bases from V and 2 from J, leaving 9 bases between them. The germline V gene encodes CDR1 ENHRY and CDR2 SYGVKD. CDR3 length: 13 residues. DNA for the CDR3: TGTGCCATCAGTTCAGGTCCAAACACTGAAGCTTTCTTT. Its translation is CAISSGPNTEAFF.

In nucleotides, the CDR3 is TGTGCCAGCAGCTTGTATGTAGCGAACACTGAAGCTTTCTTT. This sequence encodes CASSLYVANTEAFF. The V call is TRBV5-4, the J call TRBJ1-1; D is unclear. Germline assignment: CDR1 SGHNT and CDR2 YYREEE (reference sequence). This CDR3 is built from 14 residues. The V and J ends lost 1 base and 1 base respectively, with 8 bases between them.

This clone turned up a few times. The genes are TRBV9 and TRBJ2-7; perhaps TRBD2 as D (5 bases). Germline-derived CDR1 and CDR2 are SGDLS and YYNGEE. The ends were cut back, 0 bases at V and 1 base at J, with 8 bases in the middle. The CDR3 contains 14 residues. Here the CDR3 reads CASSVDGESYEQYF. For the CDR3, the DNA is TGTGCCAGCAGCGTAGACGGGGAATCCTACGAGCAGTACTTC. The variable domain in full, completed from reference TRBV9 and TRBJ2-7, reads DSGVTQTPKHLITATGQRVTLRCSPRSGDLSVYWYQQSLDQGLQFLIQYYNGEERAKGNILERFSAQQFPDLHSELNLSSLELGDSALYFCASSVDGESYEQYFGPGTRLTVT.

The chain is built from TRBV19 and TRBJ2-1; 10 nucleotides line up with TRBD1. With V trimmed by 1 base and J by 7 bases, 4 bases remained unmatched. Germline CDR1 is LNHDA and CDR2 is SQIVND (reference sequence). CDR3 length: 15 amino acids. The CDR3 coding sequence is TGTGCCAGTAGTATAGGACCGGGACAGGGGAATGAGCAGTTCTTC. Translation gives CASSIGPGQGNEQFF.

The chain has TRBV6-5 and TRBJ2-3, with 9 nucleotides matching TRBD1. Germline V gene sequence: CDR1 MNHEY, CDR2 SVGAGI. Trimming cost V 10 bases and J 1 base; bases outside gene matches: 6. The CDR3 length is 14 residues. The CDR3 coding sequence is TGTGCCACCATAAGGGACAGGGGCACAGATACGCAGTATTTT. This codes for CATIRDRGTDTQYF.